This paragraph reports one TCR beta chain. Its target is unknown. The treatment: approximately 11-day PBMC culture with coronavirus spike peptide pools or control peptides (ViraFEST assay). The entry originates in a study of vaccination and CD4 T cells after COVID-19. Looking at the study overall: Participants were given two doses of BNT162b2 or mRNA-1273 vaccine.

Study results and limitations: The cohort comprised relatively few convalescent patients, and no early post-infection timepoints were analyzed.

Once obtained from cultured CD4+ T cells, the DNA was sequenced using the Oncomine TCR Beta short-read assay. Each CDR3 protein is one row after TCRdb ran MiXCR on the PCR reads. The sample contains around 15,000 distinct CDR3 sequences, around 73% of which appear only once. The CDR3 runs to 15 residues. The TCR was taken from a human donor who had recovered from COVID-19. The rearrangement uses TRBV21-1 and TRBJ1-1; the table's D call TRBD1 went unverified against the DNA. TRBV21-1 is annotated as a pseudogene. The sample was CD4+ T cells from blood, cultured in vitro. This chain's CDR3 is CASSKEDRVNTEAFF. CDR3 nucleotide sequence: TGTGCCAGCAGCAAAGAGGACAGGGTGAACACTGAAGCTTTCTTT.